These 2 T cell receptor beta chains were sequenced from one sample in a study of T cells in Graves' hyperthyroidism and ophthalmopathy. Amplification yielded TCR beta CDR3 regions, with RNA transcripts as the source. First-round RT-PCR with HTBI primers amplified the TCR CDR3 region. TCRdb passed the multiplex PCR reads through MiXCR, listing each CDR3 protein once. Among approximately 400,000 distinct CDR3 sequences, approximately 14% were seen once, and the ten largest hold about 10%. Sample: blood. These receptors all stem from a woman aged 60-75 years with Graves' hyperthyroidism.

This clonotype was counted at least ten times. The chain employs TRBV2 and TRBJ2-7; 11 bases fit TRBD2. Germline CDR1 and CDR2: SNHLY and FYNNEI. The CDR3 has 15 amino acids. With V trimmed by 7 bases and J by 3 bases, 8 bases remained unmatched. CDR3: CASIRLAGMVYEQYF. In DNA, the CDR3 is TGTGCCAGCATCAGACTAGCGGGAATGGTCTACGAGCAGTACTTC. The full variable domain, in which reference TRBV2 and TRBJ2-7 provide the parts outside the CDR3, is EPEVTQTPSHQVTQMGQEVILRCVPISNHLYFYWYRQILGQKVEFLVSFYNNEISEKSEIFDDQFSVERPDGSNFTLKIRSTKLEDSAMYFCASIRLAGMVYEQYFGPGTRLTVT.

The rearrangement joins TRBV4-2 to TRBJ2-6, with D uncertain. This CDR3 region has 15 residues. The V end lost 2 bases, the J end lost 0 bases, and 5 bases lay between the germline ends. Germline V gene data show CDR1 as LGHNA and CDR2 as YNFKEQ. This chain's CDR3 is CASSQQASGANVLTF. Written as DNA, the CDR3 is TGTGCCAGCAGCCAACAGGCCTCTGGGGCCAACGTCCTGACTTTC.